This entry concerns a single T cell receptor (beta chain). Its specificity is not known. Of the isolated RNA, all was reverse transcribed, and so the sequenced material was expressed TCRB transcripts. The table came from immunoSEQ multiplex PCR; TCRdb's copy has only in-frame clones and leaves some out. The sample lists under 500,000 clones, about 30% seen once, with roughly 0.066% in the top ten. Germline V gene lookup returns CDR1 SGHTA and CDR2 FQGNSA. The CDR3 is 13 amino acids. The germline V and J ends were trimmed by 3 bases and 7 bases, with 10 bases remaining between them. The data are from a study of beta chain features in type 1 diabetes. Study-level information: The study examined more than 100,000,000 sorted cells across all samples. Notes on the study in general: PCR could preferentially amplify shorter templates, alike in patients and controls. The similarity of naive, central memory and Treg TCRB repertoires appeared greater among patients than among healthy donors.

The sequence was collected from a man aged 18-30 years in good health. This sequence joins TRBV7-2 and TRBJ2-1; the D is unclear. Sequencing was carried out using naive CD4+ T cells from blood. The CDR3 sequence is CASSFGPPNEQFF. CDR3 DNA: TGTGCCAGCAGCTTCGGACCTCCTAATGAGCAGTTCTTC. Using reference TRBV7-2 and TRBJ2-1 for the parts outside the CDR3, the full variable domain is GAGVSQSPSNKVTEKGKDVELRCDPISGHTALYWYRQSLGQGLEFLIYFQGNSAPDKSGLPSDRFSAERTGGSVSTLTIQRTQQEDSAVYLCASSFGPPNEQFFGPGTRLTVL.